This TCR beta chain was identified during a study of neurological immune-mediated disorders. Study outcomes and limitations: The level of TCR clonal expansion was highest in patients with HTLV-1-associated myelopathy and lowest in multiple sclerosis, where it fell below the level seen in healthy controls.

The CDR3 is 13 amino acids. Unmatched junction bases numbered 4, after V lost 5 bases and J lost 7 bases. This clonotype was seen many times. As yet, its antigen is unknown. This sample's time point: longitudinal time-point 1 (baseline). The making of cDNA relied on 5'RACE with 10-nucleotide random UMIs. TCRdb processed the 5' RACE reads anew with MiXCR; each CDR3 protein has one entry. The sample holds tens of thousands of distinct CDR3 sequences, approximately 10% seen once. The sequenced sample consisted of PBMCs. The chain recombines TRBV12-3 or TRBV12-4 with TRBJ2-2; 7 bases are a match to TRBD1. The sequence derives from a young man in good health. The CDR3 sequence is CASSRQGVGELFF. CDR3 DNA: TGTGCCAGCAGTCGCCAGGGGGTCGGGGAGCTGTTTTTT.